This TCR beta chain was captured in a study of T cell responses to AZD1222 COVID-19 vaccine. For the study at large: Recipients boosted at about 4 weeks or about 12 weeks are pooled.

As to this clone: Its antigen is not known.

Repertoires were generated with immunoSEQ multiplex PCR, while TCRdb's copy carries only in-frame clones and drops some. Among roughly 150,000 clones, 80% to 95% were seen once, and the ten largest hold 1.6%. Study-level points and caveats: Two doses of AZD1222 preceded a rise in Spike-specific TCR breadth and depth. Possibly, clonal diversity was underestimated; donors were largely white British and included more females. Unmutated regions of variants are reportedly targeted by nearly half of spike-specific TCRs.

V gave up 4 bases and J gave up 4 bases; unmatched junction bases: 1. CDR3 length equals 13 residues. The germline V gene has CDR1 ENHRY and CDR2 SYGVKD. This sequence was found in an adult in good health. The chain is built from TRBV10-3 and TRBJ2-3, with 8 bases matching TRBD2. Sequences were derived from peripheral blood, sampled on day 0 of AZD1222 vaccination. The CDR3 region is CAISVGRADTQYF. As DNA, the CDR3 is TGTGCCATCAGTGTCGGGAGGGCAGATACGCAGTATTTT.